This T cell receptor beta chain was captured by sequencing in a study of identifying expanded T cells in peripheral blood. General study results and limits: Across healthy donors, higher total template counts meant significantly greater roughly 2-week count variance. Technical replicates showed around 1.2 changed clones; about 2 weeks roughly 16; four weeks 19.

This CDR3 is 13 amino acids long. V lost 0 bases to trimming and J lost 10 bases; unmatched junction nucleotides: 5. From germline, CDR1 is MRHNA and CDR2 SNTAGT. TCRdb's copy holds only in-frame clones and misses some; the assay was immunoSEQ multiplex PCR. This sample has more than 70,000 clones, with 75% to 90% found just once. No infections or other immune events were documented during collection. On this clone itself: The antigen is not known.

This sequence originates from a person aged 18-70 years in good health. The chain is built from TRBV6-4 and TRBJ1-1; 7 bases align to TRBD1. Source material: blood. This CDR3 reads CASSDSGEGAAFF. As DNA, the CDR3 is TGTGCCAGCAGTGACTCGGGGGAGGGGGCAGCTTTCTTT.